This T cell receptor (beta chain) was documented in a study of T cells in Graves' hyperthyroidism and ophthalmopathy. The source material, RNA transcripts, was used to amplify TCR beta CDR3 regions. First-round RT-PCR targeting the TCR CDR3 was performed with the HTBI primer set. TCRdb fed the multiplex PCR reads into MiXCR, producing one record per CDR3 protein. The table lists under 400,000 distinct CDR3 sequences, roughly 20% of them singletons, with less than 20% in the top ten. The table lists this clonotype with many counts. The germline V and J ends were trimmed by 3 bases and 8 bases, with 11 bases remaining between them. The V gene's germline CDR1 is MNHEY and CDR2 SMNVEV (reference sequence). The CDR3 runs to 14 residues.

V is TRBV27 and J is TRBJ1-6; D gene unclear. Sequencing input: blood. This TCR was sampled from a woman between 40 and 55 years old with Graves' ophthalmopathy. The CDR3 region has the DNA TGTGCCAGCAGTTTTGTGACACGTTATTCACCCCTCCACTTT. Its translation is CASSFVTRYSPLHF.